This is a list of T cell receptor beta chains from one sample in a study of chronic HIV infection and antiretroviral therapy. TCRdb reprocessed the 5' RACE reads via MiXCR and lists one record per CDR3 protein. The sample has about 38,000 distinct CDR3 sequences; 8.2% are singletons. The sample was peripheral blood. The source is an adult who had HIV and had not received antiretroviral therapy, or was an uninfected healthy control (not recorded which). CDR3s include the opening cysteine and the closing phenylalanine or tryptophan.

CDR3 length	V gene	J gene	CDR3 protein
14	TRBV12-3/TRBV12-4	TRBJ2-5	CASSLVSGKETQYF
13	TRBV29-1	TRBJ2-5	CSVTSSGTETQYF
14	TRBV20-1	TRBJ1-1	CSANEDTMNTEAFF
13	TRBV6-2/TRBV6-3	TRBJ2-1	CASSLRLPREQFF
13	TRBV4-1	TRBJ1-5	CASSQEYTQPQHF
13	TRBV6-2/TRBV6-3	TRBJ2-7	CASSYFLSYEQYF
15	TRBV2	TRBJ2-1	CASSGRTGPYNEQFF
15	TRBV7-9	TRBJ2-7	CASSSGDRGLGEQYF
10	TRBV2	TRBJ2-1	CASGGVEQFF
14	TRBV24-1	TRBJ2-5	CATSDVGAGETQYF
16	TRBV7-2	TRBJ2-3	CASSGKMAGDGDTQYF
16	TRBV28	TRBJ2-6	CASSLPTVSGANVLTF
15	TRBV7-2	TRBJ2-1	CASSSGQVKGNEQFF
14	TRBV29-1	TRBJ2-1	CSTGLAGIYNEQFF
15	TRBV5-5	TRBJ1-5	CASSLDTGTGQPQHF
15	TRBV6-2/TRBV6-3	TRBJ1-4	CASSYDGTADEKLFF